These 8 T cell receptor beta chains were sequenced from one sample in a study of T cells in localized non-small cell lung cancer. The data were produced by immunoSEQ multiplex PCR, yet TCRdb's version contains in-frame clones alone and is incomplete. The sample lists approximately 63,000 clones, about 90% occurring once. Sequences were derived from peripheral blood, sampled before any cancer treatment. Receptors were obtained from a man between 40 and 70 years old with stage I squamous cell lung carcinoma.

Worth noting for this clone: This sample includes further DNA sequences coding for the same CDR3. V is TRBV7-9 and J is TRBJ2-3; D is unresolved. V lost 1 base and J lost 3, with 5 bases in between. The CDR3 spans 13 residues. Germline-derived CDR1 and CDR2 are SEHNR and FQNEAQ (reference sequence). The CDR3 sequence: CASSLVGTDTQYF. The CDR3 region has the DNA TGTGCCAGCAGCTTAGTGGGGACAGATACGCAGTATTTT.

V is TRBV7-2 and J is TRBJ2-3; either TRBD1 or TRBD2 may fit D (6 bases each). Germline CDR1 SGHTA, CDR2 FQGNSA. This CDR3 region has 14 residues. The V gene lost 9 bases and the J gene lost 5 bases, with 18 bases spanning the gap. This CDR3 reads CASQGRGIKDTQYF. DNA for the CDR3: TGTGCCAGTCAGGGGCGCGGGATTAAAGATACGCAGTATTTT.

The chain joins TRBV7-3 to TRBJ2-1; 14 nucleotides match TRBD2. V shed 5 bases, J shed 8 bases, and the junction held 2 bases outside the gene matches. Looked up from germline, CDR1 is SGHTA and CDR2 is FQGTGA. This CDR3 has 14 amino acids. The CDR3 region is CASSRTSGGHEQFF. The CDR3 DNA follows: TGTGCCAGCAGCCGGACTAGCGGGGGGCATGAGCAGTTCTTC.

This chain uses TRBV5-5 with TRBJ2-3; D is unclear. Between the trimmed V and J ends, which lost 4 bases and 4 bases, there was a span of 7 bases. Germline loops: CDR1 SGHKS, CDR2 YYEKEE (reference sequence). This CDR3 is built from 12 residues. The CDR3 DNA sequence: TGTGCCAGCAGCCCTTCGTCAGATACGCAGTATTTT. Amino acids: CASSPSSDTQYF.

The chain couples TRBV7-8 to TRBJ2-5; D is possibly TRBD2 (6 bases). The CDR3 runs 14 residues. Germline assignment: CDR1 SGHVS and CDR2 FQNEAQ. V gave up 3 bases and J gave up 3 bases, with 11 bases separating them. CDR3 amino acids: CASSFGGGKETQYF. DNA for the CDR3: TGTGCCAGCAGCTTCGGGGGAGGAAAAGAGACCCAGTACTTC.

J is TRBJ1-5 and V is TRBV7-2; D gene uncertain. Germline lookup yields CDR1 SGHTA and CDR2 FQGNSA. CDR3 length: 15 residues. With 6 bases removed from V and 0 bases from J, the gap between germline ends came to 12 bases. DNA of the CDR3: TGTGCCAGCAGTTTGGCAGGCTATAGCAATCAGCCCCAGCATTTT. Translating it yields CASSLAGYSNQPQHF. Drawing the rest from reference TRBV7-2 and TRBJ1-5, the complete variable domain is GAGVSQSPSNKVTEKGKDVELRCDPISGHTALYWYRQSLGQGLEFLIYFQGNSAPDKSGLPSDRFSAERTGGSVSTLTIQRTQQEDSAVYLCASSLAGYSNQPQHFGDGTRLSIL.

This clone was counted a single time. V and J are TRBV27 and TRBJ2-4; D is tentatively TRBD1 or TRBD2 (5 bases each). This CDR3 is built from 13 residues. Trimming removed 1 base from V and 7 bases from J, with 8 bases in between. In germline, CDR1 is MNHEY, CDR2 SMNVEV (reference sequence). The CDR3: CASSLWGNNIQYF. The CDR3 DNA is TGTGCCAGCAGTTTATGGGGGAACAACATTCAGTACTTC.

This clone was observed a few times. V is TRBV5-4 and J is TRBJ2-5, with TRBD2 matching over 7 bases. CDR3 length: 15 amino acids. With 1 base clipped from V and 5 bases from J, the junction kept 8 bases outside the gene matches. The V gene's germline CDR1 is SGHNT and CDR2 YYREEE (reference sequence). The CDR3 is CASSLSGAGQETQYF. DNA of the CDR3: TGTGCCAGCAGCTTGTCGGGAGCGGGGCAGGAGACCCAGTACTTC.